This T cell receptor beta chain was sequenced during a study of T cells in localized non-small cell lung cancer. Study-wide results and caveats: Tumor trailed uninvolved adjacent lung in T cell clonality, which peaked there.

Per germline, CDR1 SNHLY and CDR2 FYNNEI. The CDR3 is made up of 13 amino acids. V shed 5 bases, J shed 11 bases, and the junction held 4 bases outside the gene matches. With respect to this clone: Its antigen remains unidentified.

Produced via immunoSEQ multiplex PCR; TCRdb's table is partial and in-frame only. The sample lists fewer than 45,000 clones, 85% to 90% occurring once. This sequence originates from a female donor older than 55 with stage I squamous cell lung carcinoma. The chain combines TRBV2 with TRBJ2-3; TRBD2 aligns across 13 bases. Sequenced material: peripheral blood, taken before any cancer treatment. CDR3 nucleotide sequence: TGTGCCAGCAGTTTGGGACTAGCGGGGCTGCAGTATTTT. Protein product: CASSLGLAGLQYF.